Below, 3 T cell receptor beta chains from the same sample are listed, as sequenced in a study of CD8+CD57+ T cells in acquired aplastic anemia. Profiling that covered TCR beta VDJ and CDR3 relied on genomic DNA as its template. One entry per CDR3 protein, called by TCRdb with MiXCR from the reads. The table shows about 180,000 distinct CDR3 sequences, with 45% to 50% occurring only once. The sequenced material came from sorted CD4+, CD8+, or CD8+CD57+ T cells (not recorded which) from PBMCs. Receptors originate from a human donor in good health.

This clonotype was found many times. The J gene is TRBJ1-1, the V gene TRBV12-3 or TRBV12-4, with D uncertain. This CDR3 is 14 amino acids long. The V and J ends lost 5 bases and 0 bases respectively, with 10 bases between them. The CDR3 region is CASSLSTVNTEAFF. The CDR3 region has the DNA TGTGCCAGCAGTCTGTCGACGGTGAACACTGAAGCTTTCTTT.

This clonotype has more than one count but fewer than ten. The gene calls are TRBV19 and TRBJ1-6, with D perhaps matching TRBD1 (5 bases). Per the germline V gene, CDR1 is LNHDA and CDR2 is SQIVND (reference sequence). This CDR3 comprises 14 residues. Trimming stripped 3 bases from V and 9 bases from J, with 12 bases between. Here the CDR3 DNA reads TGTGCCAGTAGTATCGGGGGACTAGGTTCACCCCTCCACTTT. Protein: CASSIGGLGSPLHF. Variable domain in full (rest from reference TRBV19 and TRBJ1-6): DGGITQSPKYLFRKEGQNVTLSCEQNLNHDAMYWYRQDPGQGLRLIYYSQIVNDFQKGDIAEGYSVSREKKESFPLTVTSAQKNPTAFYLCASSIGGLGSPLHFGNGTRLTVT.

This clonotype was seen only a few times. The CDR3 region has the DNA TGTGCCAGCAATATCGACGGGAGGCGGTCTGGCAATGAGCAGTTCTTC. Residues: CASNIDGRRSGNEQFF. This sequence joins TRBV6-1 and TRBJ2-1; TRBD2 aligns across 7 bases. This CDR3 has 16 residues. The V and J ends lost 7 bases and 6 bases, in that order; junction bases with no gene match: 15. Germline V CDR1 and CDR2: MNHNS, SASEGT.